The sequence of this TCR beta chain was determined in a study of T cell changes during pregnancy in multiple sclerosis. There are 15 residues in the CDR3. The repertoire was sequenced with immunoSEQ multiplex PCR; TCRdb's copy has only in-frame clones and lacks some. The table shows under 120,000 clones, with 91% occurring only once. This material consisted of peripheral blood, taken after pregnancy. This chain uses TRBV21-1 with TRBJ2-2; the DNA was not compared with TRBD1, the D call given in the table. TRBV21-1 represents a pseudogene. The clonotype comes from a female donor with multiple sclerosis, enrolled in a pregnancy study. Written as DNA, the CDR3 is TGTGCCAGCAGCAAGAAATCGACAGCCTGCCCGGAGCTGTTTTTT. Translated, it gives CASSKKSTACPELFF.